This TCR beta chain derives from a study of T cells in Graves' hyperthyroidism and ophthalmopathy. General observations from the study: Most expanded thyroid clonotypes above 0.001 also appeared in blood.

CDR1 MDHEN and CDR2 SYDVKM come from the germline V gene. The germline V and J ends were trimmed by 5 bases and 8 bases, with 21 bases remaining between them. This CDR3 region has 15 residues. Amplification yielded TCR beta CDR3 regions, with RNA transcripts as the source. Using the HTBI primer set, a first-round RT-PCR was run on the TCR CDR3. TCRdb redid the calling of the multiplex PCR reads with MiXCR, one entry per CDR3 protein. The sample holds under 250,000 distinct CDR3 sequences; around 26% are singletons and the top ten take roughly 40%. Fresh peripheral blood, roughly 9.8 ml of it, supplied the PBMCs. This clonotype was counted only a few times. Its antigen is still unknown.

The chain uses TRBV28 and TRBJ1-2; D possibly corresponds to TRBD1 (6 bases). Sequenced: blood. This sequence originates from a woman aged 40 to 55 with Graves' ophthalmopathy. The CDR3 nucleotides are TGTGCCAGCAGTCCAGGGGACAAGCGGGCGAACGGCTACACCTTC. Its translation: CASSPGDKRANGYTF.